The T cell receptor beta chain described here comes from a study of blood T cells in healthy people across ages. For the second PCR, which ran for roughly 6 to 12 cycles, a sample-barcoded 5' primer and a J-beta primer mix were used. TCRdb recomputed calls from the 5' RACE reads with MiXCR, one row per CDR3 protein. The sample includes 700,000 to 800,000 distinct CDR3 sequences, roughly 47% of them seen just once. The ends lost 2 bases at V and 3 bases at J; junction bases unmatched: 5. CDR3 length equals 15 residues. From germline, CDR1 is SGDLS and CDR2 YYNGEE. What was sequenced was blood. This receptor was taken from a woman in her sixties in good health. The chain uses TRBV9 and TRBJ2-3; 8 bases are a match to TRBD2. The CDR3 here is CASSVGTSRTDTQYF. CDR3 nucleotides: TGTGCCAGCAGCGTCGGGACTAGTAGGACAGATACGCAGTATTTT.